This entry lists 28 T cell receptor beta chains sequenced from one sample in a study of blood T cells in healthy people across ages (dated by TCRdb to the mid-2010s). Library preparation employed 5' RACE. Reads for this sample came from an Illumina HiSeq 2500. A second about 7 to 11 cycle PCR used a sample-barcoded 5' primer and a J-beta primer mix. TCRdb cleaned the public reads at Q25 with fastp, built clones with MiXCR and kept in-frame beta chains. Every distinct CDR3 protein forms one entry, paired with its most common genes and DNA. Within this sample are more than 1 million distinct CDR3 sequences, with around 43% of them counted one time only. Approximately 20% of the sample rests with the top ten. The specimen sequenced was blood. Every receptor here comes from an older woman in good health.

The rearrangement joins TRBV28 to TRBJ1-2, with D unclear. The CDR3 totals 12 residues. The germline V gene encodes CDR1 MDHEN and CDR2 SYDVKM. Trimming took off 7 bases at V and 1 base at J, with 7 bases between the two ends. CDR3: CASTRGNYGYTF. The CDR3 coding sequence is TGTGCCAGCACGCGTGGTAACTATGGCTACACCTTC.

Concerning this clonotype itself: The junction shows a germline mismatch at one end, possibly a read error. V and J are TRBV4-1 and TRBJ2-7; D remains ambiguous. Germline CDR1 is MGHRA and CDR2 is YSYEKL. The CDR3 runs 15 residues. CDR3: CVSSQDNPGPYEQYF. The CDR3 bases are TGCGTCAGCAGCCAAGATAATCCGGGTCCCTACGAGCAGTACTTC.

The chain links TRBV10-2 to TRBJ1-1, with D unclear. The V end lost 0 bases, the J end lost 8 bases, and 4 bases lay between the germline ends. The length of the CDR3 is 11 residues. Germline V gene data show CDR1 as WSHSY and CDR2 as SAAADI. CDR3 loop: CASSESSEAFF. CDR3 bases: TGCGCCAGCAGTGAGTCGTCCGAAGCTTTCTTT.

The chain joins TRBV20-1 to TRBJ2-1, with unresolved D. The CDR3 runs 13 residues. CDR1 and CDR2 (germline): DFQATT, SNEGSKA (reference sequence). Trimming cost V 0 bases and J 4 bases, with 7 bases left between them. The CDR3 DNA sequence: TGCAGTGCTAGAGACGGAGTGTACAATGAGCAGTTCTTC. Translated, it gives CSARDGVYNEQFF.

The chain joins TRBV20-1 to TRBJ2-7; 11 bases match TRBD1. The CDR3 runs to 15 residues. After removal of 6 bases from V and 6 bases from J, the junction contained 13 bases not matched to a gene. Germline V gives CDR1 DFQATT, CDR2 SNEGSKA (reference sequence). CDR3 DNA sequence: TGCAGTGCGTGGACCGGGACAGGGGGATTATGCGAGCAGTACTTC. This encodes CSAWTGTGGLCEQYF.

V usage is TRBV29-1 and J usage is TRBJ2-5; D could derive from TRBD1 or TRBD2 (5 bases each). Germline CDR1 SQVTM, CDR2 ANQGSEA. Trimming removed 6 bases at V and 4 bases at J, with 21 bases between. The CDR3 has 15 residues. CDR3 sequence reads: CSVVRTSPGRETQYF. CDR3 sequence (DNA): TGCAGCGTCGTTAGGACATCTCCGGGGAGAGAGACCCAGTACTTC.

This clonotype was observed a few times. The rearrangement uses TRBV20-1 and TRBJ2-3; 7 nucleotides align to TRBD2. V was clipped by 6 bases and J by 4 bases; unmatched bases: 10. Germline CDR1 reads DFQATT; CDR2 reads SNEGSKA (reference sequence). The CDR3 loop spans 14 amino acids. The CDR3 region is CSALSGKAPDTQYF. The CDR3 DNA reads TGCAGTGCCCTCAGCGGGAAGGCCCCAGATACGCAGTATTTT.

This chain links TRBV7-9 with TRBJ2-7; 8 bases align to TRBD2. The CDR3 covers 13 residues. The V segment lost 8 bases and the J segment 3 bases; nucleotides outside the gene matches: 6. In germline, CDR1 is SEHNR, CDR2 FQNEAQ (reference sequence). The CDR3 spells CASREGSRYEQYF. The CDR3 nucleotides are TGTGCCAGCCGGGAGGGCTCCCGCTACGAGCAGTACTTC.

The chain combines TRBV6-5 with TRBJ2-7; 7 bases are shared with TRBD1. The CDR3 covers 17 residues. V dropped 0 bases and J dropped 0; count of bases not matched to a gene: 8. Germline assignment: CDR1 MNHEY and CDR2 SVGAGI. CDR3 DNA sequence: TGTGCCAGCAGTTACTCGGTGGCATGGGACAGCTCCTACGAGCAGTACTTC. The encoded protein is CASSYSVAWDSSYEQYF.

CDR3 bases: TGTGCCAGCAGCGCCAGACAGGGGCTCGAGCAGTACTTC. Amino acids: CASSARQGLEQYF. This chain links TRBV7-2 with TRBJ2-7, with 8 bases aligning to TRBD1. CDR1 and CDR2 (germline): SGHTA, FQGNSA. V shed 5 bases and J 6 bases; nucleotides not matched to a gene: 6. This CDR3 contains 13 residues.

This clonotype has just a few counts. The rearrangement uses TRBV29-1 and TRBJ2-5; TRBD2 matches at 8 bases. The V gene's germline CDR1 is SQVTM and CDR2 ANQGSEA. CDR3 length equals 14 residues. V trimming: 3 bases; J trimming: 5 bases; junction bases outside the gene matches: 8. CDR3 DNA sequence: TGCAGCGTTGATGGAGCCGGGAGGGTGGAGACCCAGTACTTC. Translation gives CSVDGAGRVETQYF.

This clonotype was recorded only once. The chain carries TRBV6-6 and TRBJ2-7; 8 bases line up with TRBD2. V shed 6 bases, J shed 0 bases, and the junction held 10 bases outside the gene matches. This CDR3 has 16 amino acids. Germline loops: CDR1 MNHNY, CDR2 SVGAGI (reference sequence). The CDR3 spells CASRRRSGNDSYEQYF. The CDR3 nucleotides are TGTGCCAGCAGAAGACGTAGCGGGAACGACTCCTACGAGCAGTACTTC.

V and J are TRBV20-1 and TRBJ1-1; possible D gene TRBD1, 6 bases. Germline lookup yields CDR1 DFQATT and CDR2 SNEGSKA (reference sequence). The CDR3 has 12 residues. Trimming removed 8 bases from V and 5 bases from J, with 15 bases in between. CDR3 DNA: TGCAGTACCGCGAGCCAGGGGACTGAAGCTTTCTTT. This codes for CSTASQGTEAFF.

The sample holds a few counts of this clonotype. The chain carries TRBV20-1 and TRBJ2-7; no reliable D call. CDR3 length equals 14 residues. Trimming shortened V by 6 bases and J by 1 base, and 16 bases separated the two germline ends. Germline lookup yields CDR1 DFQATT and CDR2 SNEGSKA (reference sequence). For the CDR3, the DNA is TGCAGTGCAAATCAAGGATGGGGTTCCTACGAGCAGTACTTC. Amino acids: CSANQGWGSYEQYF.

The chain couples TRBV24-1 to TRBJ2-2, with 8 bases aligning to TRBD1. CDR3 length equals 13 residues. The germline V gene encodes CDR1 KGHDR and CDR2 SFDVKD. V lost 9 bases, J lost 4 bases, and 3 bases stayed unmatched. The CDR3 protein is CATQTGVTGELFF. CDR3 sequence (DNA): TGTGCCACCCAGACAGGGGTCACCGGGGAGCTGTTTTTT.

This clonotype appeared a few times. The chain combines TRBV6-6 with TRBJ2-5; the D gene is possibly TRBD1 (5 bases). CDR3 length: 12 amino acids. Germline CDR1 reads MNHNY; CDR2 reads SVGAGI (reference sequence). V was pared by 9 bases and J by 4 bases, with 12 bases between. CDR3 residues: CASTHQGETQYF. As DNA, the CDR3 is TGTGCCAGTACGCATCAGGGAGAGACCCAGTACTTC.

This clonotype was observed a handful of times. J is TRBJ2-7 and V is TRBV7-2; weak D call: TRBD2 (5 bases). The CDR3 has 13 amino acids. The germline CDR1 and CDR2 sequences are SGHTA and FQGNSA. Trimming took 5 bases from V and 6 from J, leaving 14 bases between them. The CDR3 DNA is TGTGCCAGCAGCCGGCTACTACGGGGCGAGCAGTACTTC. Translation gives CASSRLLRGEQYF. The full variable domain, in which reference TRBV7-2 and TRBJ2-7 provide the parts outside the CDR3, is GAGVSQSPSNKVTEKGKDVELRCDPISGHTALYWYRQSLGQGLEFLIYFQGNSAPDKSGLPSDRFSAERTGGSVSTLTIQRTQQEDSAVYLCASSRLLRGEQYFGPGTRLTVT.

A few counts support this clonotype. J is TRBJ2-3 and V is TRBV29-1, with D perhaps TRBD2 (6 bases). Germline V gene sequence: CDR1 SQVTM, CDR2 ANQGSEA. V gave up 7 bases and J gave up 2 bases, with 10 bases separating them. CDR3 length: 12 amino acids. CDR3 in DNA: TGCAGCGGGCGGGGAACCACAGATACGCAGTATTTT. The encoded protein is CSGRGTTDTQYF.

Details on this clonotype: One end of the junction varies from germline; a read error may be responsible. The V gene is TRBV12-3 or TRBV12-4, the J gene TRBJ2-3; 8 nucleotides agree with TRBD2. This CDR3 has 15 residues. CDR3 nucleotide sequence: TGTGCCGGCAGTCACGCCGGACTAGCCACAGATACGCAGTATTTT. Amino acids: CAGSHAGLATDTQYF.

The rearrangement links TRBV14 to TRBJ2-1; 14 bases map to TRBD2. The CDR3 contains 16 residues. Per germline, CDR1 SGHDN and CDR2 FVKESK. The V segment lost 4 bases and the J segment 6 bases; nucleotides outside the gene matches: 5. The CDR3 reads CASSRRGLAGVNEQFF. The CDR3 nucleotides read TGTGCCAGCAGCCGGAGGGGACTAGCGGGAGTCAATGAGCAGTTCTTC.

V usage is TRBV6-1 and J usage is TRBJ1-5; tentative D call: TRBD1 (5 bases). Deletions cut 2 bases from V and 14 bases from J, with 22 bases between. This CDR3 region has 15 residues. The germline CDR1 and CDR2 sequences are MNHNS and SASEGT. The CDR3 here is CASSEPGANSGKEHF. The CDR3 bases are TGTGCCAGCAGTGAACCTGGGGCTAATTCCGGGAAAGAGCATTTT.

The CDR3 is CASGVGGPFHEQFF. Written as DNA, the CDR3 is TGTGCCAGCGGCGTAGGAGGGCCGTTTCATGAGCAGTTCTTC. This chain uses TRBV2 with TRBJ2-1; D perhaps matches TRBD2 (6 bases). The V gene lost 8 bases and the J gene lost 8 bases, with 19 bases spanning the gap. Germline V gene sequence: CDR1 SNHLY, CDR2 FYNNEI. The CDR3 consists of 14 residues. Looking up the rest from reference TRBV2 and TRBJ2-1 gives the full variable domain: EPEVTQTPSHQVTQMGQEVILRCVPISNHLYFYWYRQILGQKVEFLVSFYNNEISEKSEIFDDQFSVERPDGSNFTLKIRSTKLEDSAMYFCASGVGGPFHEQFFGPGTRLTVL.

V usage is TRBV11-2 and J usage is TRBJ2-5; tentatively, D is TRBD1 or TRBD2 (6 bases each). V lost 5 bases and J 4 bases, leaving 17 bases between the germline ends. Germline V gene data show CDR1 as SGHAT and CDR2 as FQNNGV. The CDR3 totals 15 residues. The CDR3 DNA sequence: TGTGCCAGCAGCACCGGAGGGCAGGGGCGAGAGACCCAGTACTTC. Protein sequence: CASSTGGQGRETQYF.

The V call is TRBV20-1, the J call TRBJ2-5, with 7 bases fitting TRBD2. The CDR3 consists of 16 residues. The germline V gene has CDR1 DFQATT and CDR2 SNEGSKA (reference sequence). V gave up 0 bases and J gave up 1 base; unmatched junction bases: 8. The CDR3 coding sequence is TGCAGTGCTAGAGATCCAGGGAGGGGCACCCAAGAGACCCAGTACTTC. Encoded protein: CSARDPGRGTQETQYF.

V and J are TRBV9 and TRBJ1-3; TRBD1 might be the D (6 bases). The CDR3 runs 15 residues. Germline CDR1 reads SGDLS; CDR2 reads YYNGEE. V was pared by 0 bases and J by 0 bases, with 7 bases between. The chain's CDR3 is CASSVEGGSGNTIYF. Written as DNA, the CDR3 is TGTGCCAGCAGCGTAGAGGGGGGCTCTGGAAACACCATATATTTT.

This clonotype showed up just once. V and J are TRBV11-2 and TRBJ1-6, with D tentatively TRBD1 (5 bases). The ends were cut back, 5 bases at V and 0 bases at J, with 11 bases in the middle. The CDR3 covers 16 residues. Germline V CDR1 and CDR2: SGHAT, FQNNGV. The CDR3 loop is CASSRTPASYNSPLHF. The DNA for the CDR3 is TGTGCCAGCAGCAGGACACCGGCCTCCTATAATTCACCCCTCCACTTT.

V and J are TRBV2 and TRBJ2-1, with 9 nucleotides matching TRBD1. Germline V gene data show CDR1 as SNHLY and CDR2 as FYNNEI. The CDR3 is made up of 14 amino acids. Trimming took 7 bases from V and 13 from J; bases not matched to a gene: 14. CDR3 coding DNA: TGTGCCAGCAAGACGGGACAGGGAGGAGAGACCCAGTTCTTC. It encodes CASKTGQGGETQFF.

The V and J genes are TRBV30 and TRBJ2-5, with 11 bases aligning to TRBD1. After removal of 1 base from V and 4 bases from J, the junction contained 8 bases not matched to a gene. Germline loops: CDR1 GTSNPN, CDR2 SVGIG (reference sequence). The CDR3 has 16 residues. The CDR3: CAWSEYRTGGSETQYF. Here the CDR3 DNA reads TGTGCCTGGAGTGAATACAGGACAGGGGGCTCAGAGACCCAGTACTTC.